The 14 T cell receptor beta chains below come from one sample, sequenced in a study of radiotherapy plus CTLA-4 blockade in lung cancer. Sequencing was performed with immunoSEQ multiplex PCR; in TCRdb, only in-frame clones are kept and a portion is missing. The sample holds some 60,000 clones; around 80% are singletons and the top ten take almost 4%. The input for sequencing was peripheral blood, taken from a patient treated with radiotherapy plus ipilimumab. The receptors were gathered from a human donor with non-small cell lung cancer who had a partial response to radiotherapy plus ipilimumab.

The chain employs TRBV7-2 and TRBJ2-3; TRBD1 matches 10 bases. The germline CDR1 and CDR2 sequences are SGHTA and FQGNSA. There are 18 residues in the CDR3. J was trimmed by 1 base and V by 1 base; bases with no gene match: 8. Here the CDR3 DNA reads TGTGCCAGCAGCTTAGGGGTCGGACAGGGGGTTCGCACAGATACGCAGTATTTT. Translation: CASSLGVGQGVRTDTQYF.

The chain is built from TRBV27 and TRBJ1-2; D ambiguous. This CDR3 region has 13 residues. Deletions cut 2 bases from V and 2 bases from J, with 6 bases between. Germline loops: CDR1 MNHEY, CDR2 SMNVEV (reference sequence). As DNA, the CDR3 is TGTGCCAGCAGTTTAGAGGGCAACTATGGCTACACCTTC. It translates to CASSLEGNYGYTF.

This clone was detected only a few times. The chain carries TRBV4-2 and TRBJ1-1, with TRBD1 as a possible D gene (5 bases). The CDR3 totals 15 residues. The V and J ends lost 4 bases and 1 base respectively, with 13 bases between them. Germline assignment: CDR1 LGHNA and CDR2 YNFKEQ. The CDR3 bases are TGTGCCAGCAGCCTTAATCAGGGAGGGAACACTGAAGCTTTCTTT. Amino acids: CASSLNQGGNTEAFF.

This clone was counted once. The chain carries TRBV19 and TRBJ1-6, with a weak D call TRBD1 (5 bases). CDR1 and CDR2 (germline): LNHDA, SQIVND (reference sequence). This CDR3 contains 14 residues. V lost 5 bases, J lost 5 bases, and 10 bases lay in between. The chain's CDR3 is CASSDRPNNSPLHF. CDR3 sequence (DNA): TGTGCCAGTAGTGACAGACCAAATAATTCACCCCTCCACTTT.

The chain combines TRBV27 with TRBJ2-5; tentative D call: TRBD2 (5 bases). The CDR3 has 15 amino acids. V was cut by 5 bases and J by 3 bases, with 16 bases left in between. Looked up from germline, CDR1 is MNHEY and CDR2 is SMNVEV (reference sequence). CDR3 coding DNA: TGTGCCAGCAGTCCCGCGACACGGGGAGAAGAGACCCAGTACTTC. This gives the protein CASSPATRGEETQYF.

The rearrangement links TRBV7-9 to TRBJ2-3, with TRBD2 identical over 13 bases. The CDR3 contains 16 residues. The germline V gene encodes CDR1 SEHNR and CDR2 FQNEAQ (reference sequence). Trimming cost V 5 bases and J 4 bases; bases outside gene matches: 6. The CDR3 spells CASSALAGGLSDTQYF. The CDR3 nucleotides are TGTGCCAGCAGCGCACTAGCGGGGGGGCTCTCAGATACGCAGTATTTT.

The chain couples TRBV7-3 to TRBJ2-3; D unclear. From germline, CDR1 is SGHTA and CDR2 FQGTGA. Trimming shortened V by 6 bases and J by 2 bases, and 9 bases separated the two germline ends. The CDR3 is 13 residues long. CDR3 in DNA: TGTGCCAGCAGTAGCTTGCCCACAGATACGCAGTATTTT. Translated: CASSSLPTDTQYF. Full variable domain (remainder filled in from reference TRBV7-3 and TRBJ2-3): GAGVSQTPSNKVTEKGKYVELRCDPISGHTALYWYRQSLGQGPEFLIYFQGTGAADDSGLPNDRFFAVRPEGSVSTLKIQRTERGDSAVYLCASSSLPTDTQYFGPGTRLTVL.

The chain uses TRBV7-8 and TRBJ2-1; 12 nucleotides match TRBD1. Trimming removed 2 bases from V and 8 bases from J; junction bases left unmatched: 16. CDR1 is SGHVS, CDR2 FQNEAQ, per germline. This CDR3 has 19 residues. The CDR3 protein is CASSLKGFLGTGGGDEQFF. The CDR3 nucleotides read TGTGCCAGCAGCTTAAAGGGCTTTCTCGGGACAGGGGGCGGCGATGAGCAGTTCTTC. The whole variable domain, remainder taken from reference TRBV7-8 and TRBJ2-1, is GAGVSQSPRYKVAKRGQDVALRCDPISGHVSLFWYQQALGQGPEFLTYFQNEAQLDKSGLPSDRFFAERPEGSVSTLKIQRTQQEDSAVYLCASSLKGFLGTGGGDEQFFGPGTRLTVL.

The chain joins TRBV30 to TRBJ1-6; D is ambiguous. The CDR3 has 16 amino acids. Germline V CDR1 and CDR2: GTSNPN, SVGIG (reference sequence). V was clipped by 2 bases and J by 7 bases, with 18 bases between them. CDR3 bases: TGTGCCTGGAGTCCTGCCCCCTCGCGGGGAAATTCACCCCTCCACTTT. Amino acids: CAWSPAPSRGNSPLHF.

CDR3 bases: TGTGCCAGCGACGACAGGGGAAACACTGAAGCTTTCTTT. Protein product: CASDDRGNTEAFF. This chain links TRBV7-9 with TRBJ1-1, with 8 bases lining up with TRBD1. Germline CDR1 is SEHNR and CDR2 is FQNEAQ (reference sequence). CDR3 length: 13 amino acids. V trimming: 8 bases; J trimming: 2 bases; junction bases outside the gene matches: 4.

This chain links TRBV2 with TRBJ2-5; TRBD1 aligns across 10 bases. V shed 7 bases and J 3 bases; nucleotides not matched to a gene: 17. In germline, CDR1 is SNHLY, CDR2 FYNNEI. The CDR3 extends over 18 amino acids. This CDR3 reads CASNSGTGVQGSEETQYF. DNA of the CDR3: TGTGCCAGCAACAGCGGGACAGGGGTCCAAGGGAGTGAAGAGACCCAGTACTTC.

The genes are TRBV11-3 and TRBJ2-7, with D unresolved. V lost 2 bases and J 0 bases, leaving 5 bases between the germline ends. Per germline, CDR1 SGHNT and CDR2 YENEEA. This CDR3 is built from 13 residues. The CDR3 here is CASSLQDSYEQYF. Here the CDR3 DNA reads TGTGCCAGCAGCTTACAGGACTCCTACGAGCAGTACTTC.

This CDR3 reads CASPGGGSHTYEQYF. The CDR3 nucleotides are TGTGCCAGCCCTGGGGGGGGGTCCCATACCTACGAGCAGTACTTC. The chain joins TRBV5-8 to TRBJ2-7; 7 nucleotides line up with TRBD2. The J segment lost 2 bases and the V segment lost 7 bases, leaving 12 bases of the junction unmatched. Looked up from germline, CDR1 is SGHTS and CDR2 is YDEGEE. This CDR3 is built from 15 residues.

CDR3 sequence: CASSIQGSPPDTIYF. CDR3 in DNA: TGTGCCAGTAGTATTCAAGGGAGCCCGCCGGACACCATATATTTT. The chain couples TRBV19 to TRBJ1-3; D gene ambiguous. The germline V gene encodes CDR1 LNHDA and CDR2 SQIVND (reference sequence). This CDR3 region has 15 residues. V shed 3 bases and J shed 8 bases, with 17 bases lying between them.